The present TCR beta chain was sequenced within a study of blood T cell repertoires in COVID-19. Sequenced by immunoSEQ multiplex PCR; TCRdb stores in-frame clones only, minus some. The sample gives 200,000 or so clones, roughly 87% of which show up once; 9.5% to 14% is in the top ten. The CDR3 is 14 residues long. CDR1 is SGHKS and CDR2 is YYEKEE in the germline V gene (reference sequence). Trimming at V came to 3 bases and at J to 3 bases, leaving 4 bases not matched to a gene. About this clone itself: At the DNA level, this CDR3 is encoded by other sequences in the same sample as well.

The sequencing input was PBMCs or T cells enriched from blood (not recorded which). The TCR originated in a man younger than 40 who had recovered from COVID-19. The chain is built from TRBV5-5 and TRBJ2-5, with 8 bases identical to TRBD1. The CDR3 nucleotides read TGTGCCAGCAGCTCCGGACAGGGAGAAGAGACCCAGTACTTC. It is translated as CASSSGQGEETQYF.